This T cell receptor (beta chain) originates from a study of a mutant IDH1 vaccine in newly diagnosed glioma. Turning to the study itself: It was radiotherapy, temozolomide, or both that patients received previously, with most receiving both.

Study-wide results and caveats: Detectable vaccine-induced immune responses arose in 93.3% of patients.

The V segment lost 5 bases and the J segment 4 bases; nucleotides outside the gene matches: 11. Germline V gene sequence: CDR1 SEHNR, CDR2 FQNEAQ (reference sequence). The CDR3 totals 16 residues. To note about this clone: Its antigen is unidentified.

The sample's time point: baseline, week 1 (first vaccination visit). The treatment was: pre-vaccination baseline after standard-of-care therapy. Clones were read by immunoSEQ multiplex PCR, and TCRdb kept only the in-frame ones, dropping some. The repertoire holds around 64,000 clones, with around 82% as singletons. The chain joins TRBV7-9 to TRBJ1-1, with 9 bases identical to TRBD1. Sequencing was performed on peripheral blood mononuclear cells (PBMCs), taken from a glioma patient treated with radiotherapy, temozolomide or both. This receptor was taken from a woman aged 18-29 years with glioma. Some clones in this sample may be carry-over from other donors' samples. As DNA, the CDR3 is TGTGCCAGCAGCCTCCCGGGACAGGGTCACGGCACTGAAGCTTTCTTT. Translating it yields CASSLPGQGHGTEAFF.